The 18 T cell receptor beta chains in this list originate from one sample, sequenced in a study of T cell responses to AZD1222 COVID-19 vaccine. Only in-frame clones appear in the TCRdb table, and some are missing; sequencing was by immunoSEQ multiplex PCR. The sample consists of 150,000 to 200,000 clones, 90% to 95% of them appearing once. Specimen: peripheral blood, collected 28 days after the second AZD1222 dose. The receptors here all came from an adult who received the AZD1222 COVID-19 vaccine.

This clone was counted between two and nine times. This chain joins TRBV3-1 (or the pseudogene TRBV3-2) and TRBJ1-1, with 9 bases aligning to TRBD1. Germline CDR1 is LGHDT and CDR2 is YNNKEL (reference sequence). The junction had 9 bases not matched to a gene; V was cut back by 2 bases and J by 5 bases. The CDR3 contains 16 residues. In DNA form, the CDR3 reads TGTGCCAGCAGCCAATGGCCCCGGGACAGGGTGACTGAAGCTTTCTTT. Protein: CASSQWPRDRVTEAFF.

This rearrangement joins TRBV5-1 to TRBJ2-7; D is unresolved. CDR1 is SGHRS, CDR2 YFSETQ, per germline. The CDR3 loop spans 14 amino acids. Trimming left V 4 bases short and J 0 bases short, with 11 bases between. The CDR3 region is CASSLYQSSYEQYF. As DNA, the CDR3 is TGCGCCAGCAGCCTTTACCAGAGCTCCTACGAGCAGTACTTC.

The chain combines TRBV28 with TRBJ1-2; no definite D call. The CDR3 length is 14 residues. The ends were cut back, 2 bases at V and 6 bases at J, with 13 bases in the middle. Germline assignment: CDR1 MDHEN and CDR2 SYDVKM. CDR3 amino acids: CASSLNDGANGYTF. CDR3 in DNA: TGTGCCAGCAGTTTAAACGACGGAGCTAATGGCTACACCTTC.

Comments on this clone: In the same sample, other DNA sequences code for this CDR3. This chain links TRBV6-5 with TRBJ1-5; TRBD1 matches 7 bases. The CDR3 sequence is 14 residues long. Looked up from germline, CDR1 is MNHEY and CDR2 is SVGAGI. V shed 6 bases and J 2 bases; nucleotides not matched to a gene: 4. The CDR3 sequence: CASRPTGGNQPQHF. The CDR3 DNA follows: TGTGCCAGCAGGCCTACAGGGGGCAATCAGCCCCAGCATTTT.

The rearrangement joins TRBV2 to TRBJ2-2, with TRBD2 matching over 12 bases. The CDR3 spans 16 residues. The V gene's germline CDR1 is SNHLY and CDR2 FYNNEI. V lost 4 bases and J lost 1; bases outside the gene matches: 1. For the CDR3, the DNA is TGTGCCAGCAGTGCACTAGCGGGGGGGAACACCGGGGAGCTGTTTTTT. Translation gives CASSALAGGNTGELFF.

The rearrangement joins TRBV5-1 to TRBJ2-3; TRBD2 agrees at 9 bases. The CDR3 spans 16 residues. Germline CDR1 SGHRS, CDR2 YFSETQ. Trimming at V came to 4 bases and at J to 0 bases, leaving 6 bases not matched to a gene. CDR3 residues: CASSPGLAFSTDTQYF. The DNA of the CDR3 is TGCGCCAGCAGCCCCGGACTAGCGTTTAGCACAGATACGCAGTATTTT.

The chain uses TRBV5-4 and TRBJ2-7, with TRBD2 matching over 10 bases. This CDR3 contains 16 residues. V lost 0 bases and J lost 3; bases outside the gene matches: 6. The V gene's germline CDR1 is SGHNT and CDR2 YYREEE (reference sequence). The CDR3 sequence is CASSLAASGGSYEQYF. For the CDR3, the DNA is TGTGCCAGCAGCTTGGCGGCTAGCGGGGGAAGCTACGAGCAGTACTTC.

The V and J genes are TRBV5-6 and TRBJ1-2, with a tentative D call TRBD1 (6 bases). V lost 2 bases, J lost 10 bases, and 12 bases lay in between. This CDR3 has 12 amino acids. Germline values: CDR1 SGHDT, CDR2 YYEEEE. In DNA form, the CDR3 reads TGTGCCAGCAGCTTAAACAGGGCGATCTACACCTTC. Protein sequence: CASSLNRAIYTF.

The rearrangement links TRBV11-3 to TRBJ2-3; 7 nucleotides align to TRBD1. The CDR3 consists of 15 residues. The germline V gene has CDR1 SGHNT and CDR2 YENEEA. Germline trimming cut 4 bases from V and 0 bases from J; bases unmatched to any gene: 4. The CDR3 nucleotides read TGTGCCAGCAGCTCCACGGGACAGAGCACAGATACGCAGTATTTT. Amino acids: CASSSTGQSTDTQYF.

The rearrangement links TRBV5-1 to TRBJ1-1; D is uncertain. This CDR3 is 14 amino acids long. With 7 bases removed from V and 0 bases from J, the gap between germline ends came to 13 bases. CDR1 and CDR2 from the germline V gene are SGHRS and YFSETQ. This CDR3 reads CASATLGMNTEAFF. In nucleotides, the CDR3 is TGCGCCAGCGCTACGCTCGGGATGAACACTGAAGCTTTCTTT.

The rearrangement joins TRBV18 to TRBJ2-3, with 11 nucleotides matching TRBD1. V lost 6 bases, J lost 4 bases, and 3 bases stayed unmatched. The CDR3 is 14 residues long. Germline V CDR1 and CDR2: KGHSH, LQKENI. The CDR3 DNA reads as TGTGCCAGCTCCCGGGACAGGGGGGCAGATACGCAGTATTTT. This translates into CASSRDRGADTQYF.

CDR3 sequence reads: CASSGGDRIPYEQYF. The CDR3 DNA follows: TGTGCCAGCAGTGGAGGGGACAGAATTCCCTACGAGCAGTACTTC. The chain recombines TRBV2 with TRBJ2-7, with 7 bases lining up with TRBD1. CDR3 length: 15 residues. Looked up from germline, CDR1 is SNHLY and CDR2 is FYNNEI. The J segment lost 2 bases and the V segment lost 4 bases, leaving 8 bases of the junction unmatched.

This chain connects TRBV7-9 to TRBJ1-1; perhaps TRBD1 as D (5 bases). The V gene's germline CDR1 is SEHNR and CDR2 FQNEAQ (reference sequence). The CDR3 sequence is 12 residues long. V gave up 4 bases and J gave up 12 bases, with 15 bases separating them. CDR3 region: CASSYTPQGTFF. In DNA, the CDR3 is TGTGCCAGCAGCTATACCCCCCAGGGAACTTTCTTT.

The genes are TRBV27 and TRBJ1-1; tentatively, D is TRBD1 (6 bases). Trimming took off 5 bases at V and 5 bases at J, with 12 bases between the two ends. The length of the CDR3 is 13 residues. Germline V lookup: CDR1 MNHEY, CDR2 SMNVEV (reference sequence). The CDR3 loop reads CASSGGTGTEAFF. The DNA of the CDR3 is TGTGCCAGCAGTGGCGGCACAGGGACTGAAGCTTTCTTT.

The chain combines TRBV5-5 with TRBJ1-6; D gene uncertain. CDR1 is SGHKS and CDR2 is YYEKEE in the germline V gene (reference sequence). The CDR3 loop spans 14 amino acids. The V end lost 4 bases, the J end lost 7 bases, and 12 bases lay between the germline ends. The CDR3 loop is CASSNQVGNSPLHF. The CDR3 region has the DNA TGTGCCAGCAGCAACCAAGTGGGGAATTCACCCCTCCACTTT.

V usage is TRBV4-1 and J usage is TRBJ2-2; tentatively, D is TRBD1 (5 bases). Trimming took 5 bases from V and 4 from J, leaving 11 bases between them. CDR3 length: 14 residues. In germline, CDR1 is MGHRA, CDR2 YSYEKL. CDR3 loop: CASSSATGTGELFF. In DNA form, the CDR3 reads TGCGCCAGCAGCTCTGCAACAGGCACCGGGGAGCTGTTTTTT.

The chain has TRBV5-6 and TRBJ2-2; TRBD2 aligns across 7 bases. Germline V gives CDR1 SGHDT, CDR2 YYEEEE. With V trimmed by 3 bases and J by 4 bases, 9 bases remained unmatched. This CDR3 is built from 16 residues. CDR3 DNA: TGTGCCAGCAGCTCCGTGGGGCGGGGGTCCACCGGGGAGCTGTTTTTT. Its protein is CASSSVGRGSTGELFF.

V gene TRBV7-2 combines with J gene TRBJ2-3, with a weak D call TRBD1 (6 bases). V was clipped by 1 base and J by 4 bases, with 15 bases between them. This CDR3 is 16 amino acids long. Germline assignment: CDR1 SGHTA and CDR2 FQGNSA. The CDR3 loop reads CASSLGILSGADTQYF. CDR3 in DNA: TGTGCCAGCAGCTTAGGGATACTATCAGGGGCAGATACGCAGTATTTT.